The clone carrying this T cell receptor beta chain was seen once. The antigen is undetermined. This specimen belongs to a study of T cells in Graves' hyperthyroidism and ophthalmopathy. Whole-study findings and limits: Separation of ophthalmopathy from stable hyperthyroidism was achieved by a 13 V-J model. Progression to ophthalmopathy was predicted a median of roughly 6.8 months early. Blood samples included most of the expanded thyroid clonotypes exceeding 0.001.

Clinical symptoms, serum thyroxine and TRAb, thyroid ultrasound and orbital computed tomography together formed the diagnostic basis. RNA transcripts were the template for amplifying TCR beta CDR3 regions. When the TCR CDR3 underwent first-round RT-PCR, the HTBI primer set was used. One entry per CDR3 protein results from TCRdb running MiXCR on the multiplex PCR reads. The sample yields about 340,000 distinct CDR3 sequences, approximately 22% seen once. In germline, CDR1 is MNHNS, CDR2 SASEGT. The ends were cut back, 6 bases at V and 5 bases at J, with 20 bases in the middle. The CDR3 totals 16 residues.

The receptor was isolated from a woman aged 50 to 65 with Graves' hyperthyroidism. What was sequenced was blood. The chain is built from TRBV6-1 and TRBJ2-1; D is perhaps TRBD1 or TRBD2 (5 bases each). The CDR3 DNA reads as TGTGCCAGCAGATCCCAGGGTTTGGGGGTCCACAATGAGCAGTTCTTC. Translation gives CASRSQGLGVHNEQFF.